This TCR beta chain is from a study of blood T cell repertoires in COVID-19. Background on the study: Samples came from the United States, Italy and Spain, spanning acute and convalescent COVID-19.

The CDR3 loop spans 12 amino acids. The V gene's germline CDR1 is LNHNV and CDR2 YYDKDF (reference sequence). V was trimmed by 0 bases and J by 5 bases, leaving 5 bases between them. Seattle patients were enrolled while actively infected and followed longitudinally. Sequencing was performed with immunoSEQ multiplex PCR; in TCRdb, only in-frame clones are kept and a portion is missing. The data show fewer than 250,000 clones, with about 93% seen just once and around 0.9% held by the top ten. This sequence joins TRBV15 and TRBJ2-7; D gene unclear. The sequence came from a man aged 25 to 45 with COVID-19, enrolled during active disease. The sample comprised peripheral blood. In nucleotides, the CDR3 is TGTGCCACCAGCAGAGATCTAAACGAGCAGTACTTC. Residues: CATSRDLNEQYF.